The 19 T cell receptor beta chains below all came from one sample that was sequenced in a study of OX40 agonist ivuxolimab in advanced cancers. Clones were sequenced by immunoSEQ multiplex PCR, and TCRdb holds only the in-frame ones, with some missing. The data hold 120,000 or so clones, with roughly 93% observed a single time. The sample here was CD4+ or CD8+ T cells sorted from blood, taken in a trial of the OX40 agonist ivuxolimab. The receptors derive from an adult with an advanced solid tumor such as melanoma, head and neck, liver or kidney cancer.

The chain combines TRBV29-1 with TRBJ2-7; D unclear. The length of the CDR3 is 12 residues. Germline-derived CDR1 and CDR2 are SQVTM and ANQGSEA. Trimming stripped 0 bases from V and 7 bases from J, with 10 bases between. The CDR3 here is CSVEEGIQEQYF. CDR3 coding DNA: TGCAGCGTTGAAGAAGGGATCCAAGAGCAGTACTTC.

The J gene is TRBJ2-1, the V gene TRBV28, with 7 bases lining up with TRBD2. The trim removed 5 bases at V and 7 bases at J, leaving 8 bases unmatched. Per the germline V gene, CDR1 is MDHEN and CDR2 is SYDVKM. The CDR3 is made up of 14 amino acids. This CDR3 is CASSRLALGNEQFF. As DNA, the CDR3 is TGTGCCAGCAGTCGACTAGCTCTAGGGAATGAGCAGTTCTTC.

The chain joins TRBV11-3 to TRBJ2-1, with 11 bases lining up with TRBD2. This CDR3 contains 16 residues. After removal of 8 bases from V and 5 bases from J, the junction contained 11 bases not matched to a gene. CDR1 is SGHNT, CDR2 YENEEA, per germline. CDR3 residues: CASGNSGRAGDNEQFF. The CDR3 nucleotides read TGTGCCAGCGGAAATAGCGGGAGGGCCGGGGACAATGAGCAGTTCTTC.

The chain couples TRBV7-2 to TRBJ2-1; a weak D match, TRBD2 (5 bases). Germline assignment: CDR1 SGHTA and CDR2 FQGNSA. V was trimmed by 4 bases and J by 6 bases, leaving 13 bases between them. The CDR3 consists of 14 residues. Here the CDR3 DNA reads TGTGCCAGCAGCTCCCAGTACGGGATCAATGAGCAGTTCTTC. Translation gives CASSSQYGINEQFF.

The chain couples TRBV13 to TRBJ2-4; D tentatively fits TRBD1 or TRBD2 (5 bases each). Trimming shortened V by 5 bases and J by 0 bases, and 20 bases separated the two germline ends. Germline V CDR1 and CDR2: PRHDT, FYEKMQ (reference sequence). This CDR3 comprises 18 residues. As DNA, the CDR3 is TGTGCCAGCAGCCTCCGGGACGTCACTTCTCTAGCCAAAAACATTCAGTACTTC. Its translation: CASSLRDVTSLAKNIQYF.

V gene TRBV9 combines with J gene TRBJ2-6, with TRBD1 matching over 10 bases. This CDR3 region has 16 residues. The V gene end was trimmed by 7 bases and the J gene end by 4 bases; junction bases not matched to a gene: 8. Per the germline V gene, CDR1 is SGDLS and CDR2 is YYNGEE. CDR3 sequence reads: CASSPGTGVGANVLTF. The CDR3 nucleotides read TGTGCCAGCTCACCCGGGACAGGGGTAGGGGCCAACGTCCTGACTTTC. Full variable domain (outside the CDR3, taken from reference TRBV9 and TRBJ2-6): DSGVTQTPKHLITATGQRVTLRCSPRSGDLSVYWYQQSLDQGLQFLIQYYNGEERAKGNILERFSAQQFPDLHSELNLSSLELGDSALYFCASSPGTGVGANVLTFGAGSRLTVL.

The chain carries TRBV18 and TRBJ2-3; maybe TRBD2 (6 bases). Germline lookup yields CDR1 KGHSH and CDR2 LQKENI. Trimming removed 6 bases at V and 2 bases at J, with 18 bases between. The CDR3 is made up of 16 amino acids. The CDR3, as DNA: TGTGCCAGCTCTAGGACCGGAGGGGTCTACACAGATACGCAGTATTTT. It codes for CASSRTGGVYTDTQYF.

V gene TRBV7-6 combines with J gene TRBJ2-2; D gene unclear. Germline CDR1 is SGHVS and CDR2 is FNYEAQ. This CDR3 region has 13 residues. The V gene lost 1 base and the J gene lost 1 base, with 1 base spanning the gap. The CDR3 is CASSLGNTGELFF. CDR3 nucleotide sequence: TGTGCCAGCAGCTTAGGGAACACCGGGGAGCTGTTTTTT.

The chain carries TRBV6-5 and TRBJ1-2, with unresolved D. Germline lookup yields CDR1 MNHEY and CDR2 SVGAGI. The V end was cut by 6 bases, the J end by 2 bases, with 13 bases between. This CDR3 region has 14 residues. CDR3 residues: CASSLRTENYGYTF. The CDR3, as DNA: TGTGCCAGCAGCCTGAGGACGGAGAACTATGGCTACACCTTC.

V usage is TRBV18 and J usage is TRBJ1-5, with 7 positions matching TRBD1. Trimming cost V 5 bases and J 4 bases; bases outside gene matches: 5. This CDR3 contains 14 residues. Germline V gene lookup returns CDR1 KGHSH and CDR2 LQKENI. The CDR3 DNA sequence: TGTGCCAGCTCAGGTCAGGGGGAAAATCAGCCCCAGCATTTT. Amino acid sequence: CASSGQGENQPQHF.

As DNA, the CDR3 is TGTGCCAGTAGTGATCCGCCGGGACAGAGAATAATTAGCAATCAGCCCCAGCATTTT. This translates into CASSDPPGQRIISNQPQHF. The rearrangement joins TRBV19 to TRBJ1-5; 7 nucleotides agree with TRBD1. The CDR3 sequence is 19 residues long. Losses at the gene ends were 5 bases for V and 0 bases for J; bases not matched to a gene: 16. The germline V gene has CDR1 LNHDA and CDR2 SQIVND (reference sequence).

V and J are TRBV7-2 and TRBJ2-2, with D perhaps matching TRBD2 (5 bases). V was shortened by 1 base and J by 2 bases, with 8 bases between the two germline ends. The length of the CDR3 is 15 residues. Germline loops: CDR1 SGHTA, CDR2 FQGNSA. The CDR3 DNA reads TGTGCCAGCAGCTTAGATAGCGCCAACACCGGGGAGCTGTTTTTT. It yields the protein CASSLDSANTGELFF. Supplemented by reference TRBV7-2 and TRBJ2-2, the full variable domain reads GAGVSQSPSNKVTEKGKDVELRCDPISGHTALYWYRQSLGQGLEFLIYFQGNSAPDKSGLPSDRFSAERTGGSVSTLTIQRTQQEDSAVYLCASSLDSANTGELFFGEGSRLTVL.

The chain is built from TRBV6-1 and TRBJ2-1; D is possibly TRBD2 (6 bases). Germline CDR1 reads MNHNS; CDR2 reads SASEGT. The V and J ends lost 2 bases and 8 bases respectively, with 10 bases between them. The CDR3 has 13 residues. The CDR3 protein is CASSEHRRDEQFF. CDR3 in DNA: TGTGCCAGCAGTGAACACAGGAGGGATGAGCAGTTCTTC.

This clone was counted a single time. The V gene is TRBV27, the J gene TRBJ2-3, with 8 bases that match TRBD1. In germline, CDR1 is MNHEY, CDR2 SMNVEV (reference sequence). J lost 2 bases, V lost 2 bases, and 9 bases had no gene match. The CDR3 is 17 amino acids. The CDR3 loop reads CASSLRPGQGNTDTQYF. The DNA of the CDR3 is TGTGCCAGCAGTTTACGCCCTGGACAGGGAAACACAGATACGCAGTATTTT.

The table lists this clone with a count of one. This chain links TRBV18 with TRBJ2-3, with TRBD1 matching 9 bases. CDR3 length: 14 residues. Germline CDR1 reads KGHSH; CDR2 reads LQKENI. Trimming took 11 bases from V and 1 from J; bases not matched to a gene: 7. CDR3 in amino acids: CAGTGSVGTDTQYF. Here the CDR3 DNA reads TGTGCCGGGACAGGGAGCGTGGGCACAGATACGCAGTATTTT.

This sequence joins TRBV9 and TRBJ2-1; 10 positions match TRBD2. The CDR3 is made up of 14 amino acids. CDR1 is SGDLS, CDR2 YYNGEE, per germline. V was pared by 3 bases and J by 5 bases, with 2 bases of the junction left unmatched. The CDR3 sequence is CASSGTSGHNEQFF. CDR3 DNA: TGTGCCAGCAGCGGGACTAGCGGACACAATGAGCAGTTCTTC.

This chain connects TRBV5-1 to TRBJ2-5, with a tentative D call TRBD1 (6 bases). CDR1 is SGHRS and CDR2 is YFSETQ in the germline V gene. V lost 0 bases and J lost 5, with 8 bases in between. The CDR3 extends over 13 amino acids. The CDR3 loop reads CASSLGDTETQYF. In DNA form, the CDR3 reads TGCGCCAGCAGCTTGGGGGACACGGAGACCCAGTACTTC.

The J gene is TRBJ2-2, the V gene TRBV19; the D is unclear. This CDR3 contains 15 residues. V lost 5 bases, J lost 6 bases, and 16 bases lay in between. The germline CDR1 and CDR2 sequences are LNHDA and SQIVND (reference sequence). This CDR3 is CASSASERVPGELFF. In nucleotides, the CDR3 is TGTGCCAGTAGTGCCAGCGAGAGAGTCCCCGGGGAGCTGTTTTTT. The entire variable domain, with the rest obtained from reference TRBV19 and TRBJ2-2, is as follows: DGGITQSPKYLFRKEGQNVTLSCEQNLNHDAMYWYRQDPGQGLRLIYYSQIVNDFQKGDIAEGYSVSREKKESFPLTVTSAQKNPTAFYLCASSASERVPGELFFGEGSRLTVL.

The chain recombines TRBV11-2 with TRBJ2-7; 7 bases align to TRBD2. Germline V gene data show CDR1 as SGHAT and CDR2 as FQNNGV. This CDR3 contains 13 residues. With 5 bases clipped from V and 3 bases from J, the junction kept 4 bases outside the gene matches. DNA for the CDR3: TGTGCCAGCAGCCGGGACTACTACTACGAGCAGTACTTC. It encodes CASSRDYYYEQYF.